This T cell receptor beta chain was captured in a study of blood T cell repertoires in COVID-19. As originally analysed: How many nucleated cells were present was estimated from reference gene primer amplification. Generated by immunoSEQ multiplex PCR, the TCRdb table keeps only in-frame clones and is missing some. V, J and clone size were drawn from that table, and D and trimming were deduced from the DNA. This table has approximately 150,000 clones, around 89% appearing once. Germline CDR1 reads SGHTA; CDR2 reads FQGTGA. Trimming at V came to 4 bases and at J to 6 bases, leaving 14 bases not matched to a gene. The CDR3 totals 19 residues.

This chain links TRBV7-3 with TRBJ2-2; TRBD2 matches at 13 bases. The sequenced sample consisted of peripheral blood. This sequence originates from a human donor in a cohort sampled during active COVID-19. The CDR3: CASSSRGLAGTLSSGELFF. The CDR3 nucleotides read TGTGCCAGCAGCTCCCGGGGACTAGCGGGGACTCTCTCATCCGGGGAGCTGTTTTTT.